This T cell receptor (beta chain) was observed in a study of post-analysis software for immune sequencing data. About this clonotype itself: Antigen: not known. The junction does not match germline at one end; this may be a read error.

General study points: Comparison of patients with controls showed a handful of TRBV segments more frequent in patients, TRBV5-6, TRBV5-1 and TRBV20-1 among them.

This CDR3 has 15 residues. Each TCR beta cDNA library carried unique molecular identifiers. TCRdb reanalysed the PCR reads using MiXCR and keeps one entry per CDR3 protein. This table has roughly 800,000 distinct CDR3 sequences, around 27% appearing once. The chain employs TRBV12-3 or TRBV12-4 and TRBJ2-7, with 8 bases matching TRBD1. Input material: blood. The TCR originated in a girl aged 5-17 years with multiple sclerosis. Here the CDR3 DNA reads TGTGCCGGCAGTCTCCGGGACAGGAGCCTGGACGAGCAGTACTTC. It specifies CAGSLRDRSLDEQYF.